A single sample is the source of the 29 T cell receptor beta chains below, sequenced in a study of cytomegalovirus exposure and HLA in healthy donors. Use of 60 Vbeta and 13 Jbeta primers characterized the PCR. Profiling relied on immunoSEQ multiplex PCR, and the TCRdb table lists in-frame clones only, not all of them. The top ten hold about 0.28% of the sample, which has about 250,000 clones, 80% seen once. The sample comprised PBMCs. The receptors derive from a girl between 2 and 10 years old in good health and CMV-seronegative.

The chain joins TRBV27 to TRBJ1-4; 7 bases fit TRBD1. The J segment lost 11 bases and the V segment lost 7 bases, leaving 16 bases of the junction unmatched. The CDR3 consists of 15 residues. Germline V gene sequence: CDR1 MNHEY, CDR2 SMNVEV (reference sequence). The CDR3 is CASKMTGTVRSKLFF. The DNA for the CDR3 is TGTGCCAGCAAAATGACCGGGACAGTCCGTTCGAAACTGTTTTTT.

The CDR3 here is CASSVTGGRTEAFF. CDR3 DNA: TGTGCCAGCAGCGTAACAGGGGGTCGGACTGAAGCTTTCTTT. The chain uses TRBV5-6 and TRBJ1-1; 8 bases line up with TRBD1. This CDR3 comprises 14 residues. Unmatched junction bases numbered 7, after V lost 4 bases and J lost 5 bases. The germline V gene has CDR1 SGHDT and CDR2 YYEEEE. Drawing the rest from reference TRBV5-6 and TRBJ1-1, the complete variable domain is DAGVTQSPTHLIKTRGQQVTLRCSPKSGHDTVSWYQQALGQGPQFIFQYYEEEERQRGNFPDRFSGHQFPNYSSELNVNALLLGDSALYLCASSVTGGRTEAFFGQGTRLTVV.

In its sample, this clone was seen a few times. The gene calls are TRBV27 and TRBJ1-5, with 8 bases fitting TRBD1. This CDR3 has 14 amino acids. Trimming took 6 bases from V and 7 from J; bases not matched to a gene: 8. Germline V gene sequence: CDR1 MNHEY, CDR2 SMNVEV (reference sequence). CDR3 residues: CASSLTGVGQPQHF. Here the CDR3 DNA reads TGTGCCAGCAGCTTGACAGGGGTAGGGCAGCCCCAGCATTTT.

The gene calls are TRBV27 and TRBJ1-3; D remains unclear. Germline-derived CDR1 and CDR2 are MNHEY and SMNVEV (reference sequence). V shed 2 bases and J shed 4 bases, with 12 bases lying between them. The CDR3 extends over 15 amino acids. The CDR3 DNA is TGTGCCAGCAGTTTAAACCCCTACTCAGGAAACACCATATATTTT. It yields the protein CASSLNPYSGNTIYF.

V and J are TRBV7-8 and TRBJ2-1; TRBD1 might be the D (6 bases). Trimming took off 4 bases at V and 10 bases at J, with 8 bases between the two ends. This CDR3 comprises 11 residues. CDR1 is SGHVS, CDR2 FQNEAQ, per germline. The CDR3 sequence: CASSYGTEQFF. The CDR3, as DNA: TGTGCCAGCAGCTATGGGACAGAGCAGTTCTTC.

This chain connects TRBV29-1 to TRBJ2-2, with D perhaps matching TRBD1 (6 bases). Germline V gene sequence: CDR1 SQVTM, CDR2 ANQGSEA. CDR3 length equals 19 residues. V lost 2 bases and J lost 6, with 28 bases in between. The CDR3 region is CSVEILGGRGVRGPGELFF. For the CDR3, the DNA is TGCAGCGTTGAAATTTTAGGCGGCAGGGGAGTCCGGGGCCCCGGGGAGCTGTTTTTT.

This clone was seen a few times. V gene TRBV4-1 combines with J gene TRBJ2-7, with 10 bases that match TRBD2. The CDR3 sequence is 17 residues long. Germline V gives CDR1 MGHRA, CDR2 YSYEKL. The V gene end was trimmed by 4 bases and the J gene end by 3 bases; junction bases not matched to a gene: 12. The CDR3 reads CASSPEALAGADYEQYF. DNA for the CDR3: TGCGCCAGCAGCCCCGAGGCCCTAGCGGGGGCCGACTACGAGCAGTACTTC.

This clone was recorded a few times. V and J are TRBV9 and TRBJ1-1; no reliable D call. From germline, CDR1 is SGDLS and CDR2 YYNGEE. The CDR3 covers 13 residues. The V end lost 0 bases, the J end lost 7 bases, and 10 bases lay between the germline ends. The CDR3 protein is CASSVVGPGEAFF. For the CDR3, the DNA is TGTGCCAGCAGCGTAGTGGGCCCAGGTGAAGCTTTCTTT.

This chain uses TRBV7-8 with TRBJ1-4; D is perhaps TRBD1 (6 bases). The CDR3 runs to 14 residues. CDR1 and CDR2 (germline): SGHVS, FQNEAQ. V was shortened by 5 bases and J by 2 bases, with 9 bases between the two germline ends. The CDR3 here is CASSHRATNEKLFF. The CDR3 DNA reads TGTGCCAGCAGCCACAGGGCCACTAATGAAAAACTGTTTTTT.

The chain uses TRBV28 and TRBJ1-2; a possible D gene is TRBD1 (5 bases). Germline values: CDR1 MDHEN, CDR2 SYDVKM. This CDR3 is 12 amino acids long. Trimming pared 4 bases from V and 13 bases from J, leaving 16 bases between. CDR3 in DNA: TGTGCCAGCAGTTCGAAGGAGGGGTCCACCACCTTC. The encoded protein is CASSSKEGSTTF.

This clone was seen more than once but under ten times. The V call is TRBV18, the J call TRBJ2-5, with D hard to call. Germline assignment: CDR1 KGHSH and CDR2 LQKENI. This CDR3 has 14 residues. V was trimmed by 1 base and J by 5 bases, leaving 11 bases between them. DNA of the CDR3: TGTGCCAGCTCACCACAGAGATTCCGGGAGACCCAGTACTTC. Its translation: CASSPQRFRETQYF. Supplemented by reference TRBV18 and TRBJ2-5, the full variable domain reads NAGVMQNPRHLVRRRGQEARLRCSPMKGHSHVYWYRQLPEEGLKFMVYLQKENIIDESGMPKERFSAEFPKEGPSILRIQQVVRGDSAAYFCASSPQRFRETQYFGPGTRLLVL.

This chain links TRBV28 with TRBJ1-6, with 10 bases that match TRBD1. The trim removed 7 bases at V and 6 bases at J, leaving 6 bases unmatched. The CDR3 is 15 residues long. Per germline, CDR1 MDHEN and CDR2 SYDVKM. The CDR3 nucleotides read TGTGCCAGCACGGTCCGGGACAGGGGTAATTCACCCCTCCACTTT. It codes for CASTVRDRGNSPLHF.

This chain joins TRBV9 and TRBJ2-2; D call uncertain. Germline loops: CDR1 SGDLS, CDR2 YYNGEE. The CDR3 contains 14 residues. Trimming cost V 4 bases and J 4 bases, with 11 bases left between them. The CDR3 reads CASSPPRFTGELFF. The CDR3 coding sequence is TGTGCCAGCAGCCCCCCCAGATTCACCGGGGAGCTGTTTTTT.

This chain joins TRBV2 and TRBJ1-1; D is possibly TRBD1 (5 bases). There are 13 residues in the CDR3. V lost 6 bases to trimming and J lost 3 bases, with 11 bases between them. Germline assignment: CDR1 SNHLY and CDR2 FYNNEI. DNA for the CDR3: TGTGCCAGCAGGGACGACAGTTACACTGAAGCTTTCTTT. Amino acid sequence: CASRDDSYTEAFF.

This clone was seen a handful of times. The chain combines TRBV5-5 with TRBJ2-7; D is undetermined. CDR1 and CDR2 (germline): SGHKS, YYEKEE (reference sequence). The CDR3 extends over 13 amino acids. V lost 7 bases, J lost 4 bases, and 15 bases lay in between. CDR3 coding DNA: TGTGCCAGCGCCCCTAGGATGGTTTACGAGCAGTACTTC. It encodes CASAPRMVYEQYF.

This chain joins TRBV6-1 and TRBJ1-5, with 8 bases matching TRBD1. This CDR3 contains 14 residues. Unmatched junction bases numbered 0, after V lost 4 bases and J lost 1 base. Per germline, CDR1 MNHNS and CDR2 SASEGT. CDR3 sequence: CASSGTGSNQPQHF. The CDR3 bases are TGTGCCAGCAGTGGGACAGGGAGCAATCAGCCCCAGCATTTT.

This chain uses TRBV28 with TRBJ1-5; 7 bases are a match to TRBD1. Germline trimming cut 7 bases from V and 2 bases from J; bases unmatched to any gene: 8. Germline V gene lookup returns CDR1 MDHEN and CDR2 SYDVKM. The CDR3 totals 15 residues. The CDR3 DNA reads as TGTGCCAGCAATAATCTCGGACAGGGCAATCAGCCCCAGCATTTT. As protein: CASNNLGQGNQPQHF. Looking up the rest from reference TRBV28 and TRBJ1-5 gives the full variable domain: DVKVTQSSRYLVKRTGEKVFLECVQDMDHENMFWYRQDPGLGLRLIYFSYDVKMKEKGDIPEGYSVSREKKERFSLILESASTNQTSMYLCASNNLGQGNQPQHFGDGTRLSIL.

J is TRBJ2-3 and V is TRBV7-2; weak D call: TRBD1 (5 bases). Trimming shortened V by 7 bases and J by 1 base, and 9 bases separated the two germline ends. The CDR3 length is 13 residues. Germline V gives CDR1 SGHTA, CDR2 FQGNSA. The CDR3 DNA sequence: TGTGCCAGCAAAACAGGCGGCACAGATACGCAGTATTTT. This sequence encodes CASKTGGTDTQYF.

CDR3 sequence: CAISESYRQGGNTEAFF. Written as DNA, the CDR3 is TGTGCCATCAGTGAGTCCTACAGACAGGGAGGGAACACTGAAGCTTTCTTT. The chain employs TRBV10-3 and TRBJ1-1; TRBD1 agrees at 7 bases. Germline loops: CDR1 ENHRY, CDR2 SYGVKD. The J segment lost 1 base and the V segment lost 0 bases, leaving 8 bases of the junction unmatched. This CDR3 is built from 17 residues.

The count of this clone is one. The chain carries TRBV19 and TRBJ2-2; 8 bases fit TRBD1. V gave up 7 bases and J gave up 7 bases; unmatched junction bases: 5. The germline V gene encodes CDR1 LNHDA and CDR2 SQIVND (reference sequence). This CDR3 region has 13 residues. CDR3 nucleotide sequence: TGTGCCAGTACAGGGGGCTCCGGCGGGGAGCTGTTTTTT. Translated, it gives CASTGGSGGELFF.

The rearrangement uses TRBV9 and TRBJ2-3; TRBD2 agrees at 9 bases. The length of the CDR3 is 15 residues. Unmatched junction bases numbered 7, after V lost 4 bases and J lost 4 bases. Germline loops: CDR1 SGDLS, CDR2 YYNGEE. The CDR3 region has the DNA TGTGCCAGCAGCAATAACCGGACTAGCGCAGATACGCAGTATTTT. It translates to CASSNNRTSADTQYF. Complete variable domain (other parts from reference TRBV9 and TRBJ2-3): DSGVTQTPKHLITATGQRVTLRCSPRSGDLSVYWYQQSLDQGLQFLIQYYNGEERAKGNILERFSAQQFPDLHSELNLSSLELGDSALYFCASSNNRTSADTQYFGPGTRLTVL.

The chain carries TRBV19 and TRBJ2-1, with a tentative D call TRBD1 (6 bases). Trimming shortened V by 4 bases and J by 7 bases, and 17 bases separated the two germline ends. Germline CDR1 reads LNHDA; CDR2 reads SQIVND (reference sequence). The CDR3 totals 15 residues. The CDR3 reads CASSTKQTGWNEQFF. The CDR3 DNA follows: TGTGCCAGTAGTACAAAGCAGACAGGATGGAATGAGCAGTTCTTC. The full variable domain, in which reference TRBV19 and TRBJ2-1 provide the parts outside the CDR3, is DGGITQSPKYLFRKEGQNVTLSCEQNLNHDAMYWYRQDPGQGLRLIYYSQIVNDFQKGDIAEGYSVSREKKESFPLTVTSAQKNPTAFYLCASSTKQTGWNEQFFGPGTRLTVL.

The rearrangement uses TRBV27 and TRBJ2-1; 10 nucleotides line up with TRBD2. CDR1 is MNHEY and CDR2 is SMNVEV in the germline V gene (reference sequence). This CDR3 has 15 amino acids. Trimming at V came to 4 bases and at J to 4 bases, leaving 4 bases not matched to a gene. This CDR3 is CASSSSGSGYNEQFF. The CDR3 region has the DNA TGTGCCAGCAGTTCTAGCGGGAGTGGGTACAATGAGCAGTTCTTC.

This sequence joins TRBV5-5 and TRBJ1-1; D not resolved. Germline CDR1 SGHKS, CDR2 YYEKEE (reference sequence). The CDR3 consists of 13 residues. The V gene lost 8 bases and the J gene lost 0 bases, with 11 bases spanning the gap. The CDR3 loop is CASILYLNTEAFF. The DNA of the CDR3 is TGTGCCAGTATACTTTACTTGAACACTGAAGCTTTCTTT.

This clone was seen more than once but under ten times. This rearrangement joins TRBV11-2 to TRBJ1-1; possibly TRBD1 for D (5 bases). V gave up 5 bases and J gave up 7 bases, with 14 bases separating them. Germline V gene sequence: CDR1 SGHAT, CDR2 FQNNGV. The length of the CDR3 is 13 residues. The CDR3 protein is CASSRQGSGEAFF. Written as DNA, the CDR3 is TGTGCCAGCAGCCGTCAGGGTTCGGGTGAAGCTTTCTTT.

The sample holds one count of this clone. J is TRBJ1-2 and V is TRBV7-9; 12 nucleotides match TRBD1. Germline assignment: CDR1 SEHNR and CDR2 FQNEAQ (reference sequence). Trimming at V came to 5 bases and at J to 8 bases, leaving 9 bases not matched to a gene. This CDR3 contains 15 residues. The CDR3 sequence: CASSTRRDRGQGYTF. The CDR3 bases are TGTGCCAGCAGCACGCGACGGGACAGGGGGCAAGGCTACACCTTC.

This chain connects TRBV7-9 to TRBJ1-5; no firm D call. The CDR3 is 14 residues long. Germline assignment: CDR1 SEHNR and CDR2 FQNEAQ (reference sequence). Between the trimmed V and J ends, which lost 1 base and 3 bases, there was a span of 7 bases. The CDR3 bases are TGTGCCAGCAGCTTAGGTAGCTACAATCAGCCCCAGCATTTT. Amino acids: CASSLGSYNQPQHF.

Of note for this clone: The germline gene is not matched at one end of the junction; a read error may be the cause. This CDR3 reads CASSYSATYQSQHF. As DNA, the CDR3 is TGTGCCAGCAGTTACTCTGCAACGTATCAGTCCCAGCATTTT. The rearrangement joins TRBV6-5 to TRBJ1-5; D is uncertain. The CDR3 sequence is 14 residues long. The germline CDR1 and CDR2 sequences are MNHEY and SVGAGI.

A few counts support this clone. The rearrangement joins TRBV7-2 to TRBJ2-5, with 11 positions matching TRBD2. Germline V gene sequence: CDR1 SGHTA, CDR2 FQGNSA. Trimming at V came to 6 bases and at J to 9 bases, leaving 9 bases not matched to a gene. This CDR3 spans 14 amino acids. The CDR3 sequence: CASRDSSGGSAQYF. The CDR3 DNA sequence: TGTGCCAGCAGGGATTCTAGCGGGGGGTCCGCCCAGTACTTC.